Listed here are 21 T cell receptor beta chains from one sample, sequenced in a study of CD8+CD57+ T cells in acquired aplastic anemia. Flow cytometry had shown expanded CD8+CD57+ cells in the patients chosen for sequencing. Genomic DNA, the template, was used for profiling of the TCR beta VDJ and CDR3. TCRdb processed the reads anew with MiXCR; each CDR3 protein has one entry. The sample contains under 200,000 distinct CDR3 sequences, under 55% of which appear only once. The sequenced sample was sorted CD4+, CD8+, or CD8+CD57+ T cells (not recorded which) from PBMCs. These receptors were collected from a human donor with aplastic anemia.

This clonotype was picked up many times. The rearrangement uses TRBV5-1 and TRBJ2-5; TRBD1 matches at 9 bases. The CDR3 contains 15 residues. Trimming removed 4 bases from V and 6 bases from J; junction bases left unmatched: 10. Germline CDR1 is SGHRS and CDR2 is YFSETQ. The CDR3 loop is CASSRETGGGKTQYF. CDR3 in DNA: TGCGCCAGCAGCCGAGAGACAGGGGGTGGCAAGACCCAGTACTTC. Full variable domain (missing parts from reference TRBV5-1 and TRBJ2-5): KAGVTQTPRYLIKTRGQQVTLSCSPISGHRSVSWYQQTPGQGLQFLFEYFSETQRNKGNFPGRFSGRQFSNSRSEMNVSTLELGDSALYLCASSRETGGGKTQYFGPGTRLLVL.

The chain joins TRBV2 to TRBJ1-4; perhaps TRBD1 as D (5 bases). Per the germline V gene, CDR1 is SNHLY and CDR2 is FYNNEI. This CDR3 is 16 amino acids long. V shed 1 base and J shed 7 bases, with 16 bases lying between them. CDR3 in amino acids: CASSEGRGKSREKLFF. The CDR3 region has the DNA TGTGCCAGCAGTGAAGGGAGGGGAAAGTCGCGTGAAAAACTGTTTTTT.

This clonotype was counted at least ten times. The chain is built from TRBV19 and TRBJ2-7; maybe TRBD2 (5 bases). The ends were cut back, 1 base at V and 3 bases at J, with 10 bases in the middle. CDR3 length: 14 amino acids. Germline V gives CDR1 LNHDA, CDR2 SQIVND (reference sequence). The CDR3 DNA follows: TGTGCCAGTAGTATAGCTGCGGGCGGCTACGAGCAGTACTTC. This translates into CASSIAAGGYEQYF.

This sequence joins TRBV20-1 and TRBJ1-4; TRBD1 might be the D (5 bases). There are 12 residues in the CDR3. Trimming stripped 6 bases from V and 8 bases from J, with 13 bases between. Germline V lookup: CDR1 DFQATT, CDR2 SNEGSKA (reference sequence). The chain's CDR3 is CSARVGGEKLFF. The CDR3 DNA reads TGCAGTGCCCGGGTGGGGGGGGAAAAACTGTTTTTT.

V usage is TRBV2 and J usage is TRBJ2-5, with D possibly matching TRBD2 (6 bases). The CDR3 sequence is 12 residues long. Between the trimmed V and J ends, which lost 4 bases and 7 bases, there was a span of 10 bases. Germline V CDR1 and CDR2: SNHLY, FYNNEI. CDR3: CASSGNGGTQYF. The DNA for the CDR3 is TGTGCCAGCAGTGGGAACGGGGGGACCCAGTACTTC.

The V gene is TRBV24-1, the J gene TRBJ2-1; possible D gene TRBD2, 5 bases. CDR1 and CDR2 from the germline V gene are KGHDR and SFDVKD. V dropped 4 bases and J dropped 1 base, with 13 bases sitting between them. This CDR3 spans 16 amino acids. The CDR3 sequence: CATSDSTSVSYNEQFF. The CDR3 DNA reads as TGTGCCACCAGTGACTCCACTAGTGTGTCCTACAATGAGCAGTTCTTC.

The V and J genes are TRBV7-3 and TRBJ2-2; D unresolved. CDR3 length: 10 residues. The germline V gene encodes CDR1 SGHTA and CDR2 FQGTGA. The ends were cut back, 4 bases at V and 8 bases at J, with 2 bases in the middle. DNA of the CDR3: TGTGCCAGCAGCTCAGGGGAGCTGTTTTTT. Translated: CASSSGELFF.

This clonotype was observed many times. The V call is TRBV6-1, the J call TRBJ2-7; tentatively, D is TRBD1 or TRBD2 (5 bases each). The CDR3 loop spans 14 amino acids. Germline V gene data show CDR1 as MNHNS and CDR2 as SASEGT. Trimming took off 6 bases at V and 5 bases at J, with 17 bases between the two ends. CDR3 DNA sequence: TGTGCCAGCAGGAGGGACGGTGTGACCCACGAGCAGTACTTC. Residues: CASRRDGVTHEQYF.

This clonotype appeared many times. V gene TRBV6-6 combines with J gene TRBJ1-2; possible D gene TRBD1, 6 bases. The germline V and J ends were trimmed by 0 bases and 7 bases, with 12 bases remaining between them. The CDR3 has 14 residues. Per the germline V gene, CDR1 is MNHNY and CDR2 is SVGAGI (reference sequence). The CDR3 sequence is CASSYSTGNGGYTF. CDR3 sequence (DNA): TGTGCCAGCAGTTACTCGACAGGAAACGGTGGCTACACCTTC.

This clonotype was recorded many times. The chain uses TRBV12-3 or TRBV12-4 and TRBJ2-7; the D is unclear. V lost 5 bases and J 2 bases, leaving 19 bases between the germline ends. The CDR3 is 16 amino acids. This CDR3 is CASSPRLATETYEQYF. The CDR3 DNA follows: TGTGCCAGCAGTCCCCGACTCGCGACGGAAACCTACGAGCAGTACTTC.

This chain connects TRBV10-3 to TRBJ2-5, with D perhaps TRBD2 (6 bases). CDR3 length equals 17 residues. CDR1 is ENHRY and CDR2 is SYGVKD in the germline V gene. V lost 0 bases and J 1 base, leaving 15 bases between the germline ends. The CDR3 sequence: CAISESMASVIQETQYF. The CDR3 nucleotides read TGTGCCATCAGTGAGTCGATGGCTAGCGTGATCCAAGAGACCCAGTACTTC.

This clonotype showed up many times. CDR3 sequence: CATTRDRGNYEQYF. The CDR3, as DNA: TGTGCCACGACGCGGGATAGGGGAAACTACGAGCAGTACTTC. The chain recombines TRBV15 with TRBJ2-7; a weak D match, TRBD2 (6 bases). With 9 bases removed from V and 3 bases from J, the gap between germline ends came to 18 bases. The CDR3 is 14 residues long. Germline V gene sequence: CDR1 LNHNV, CDR2 YYDKDF (reference sequence).

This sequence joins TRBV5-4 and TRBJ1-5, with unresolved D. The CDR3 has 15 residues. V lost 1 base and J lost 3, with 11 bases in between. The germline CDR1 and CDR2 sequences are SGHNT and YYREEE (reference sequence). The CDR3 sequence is CASSLWGEDNQPQHF. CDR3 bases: TGTGCCAGCAGCTTGTGGGGAGAGGACAATCAGCCCCAGCATTTT. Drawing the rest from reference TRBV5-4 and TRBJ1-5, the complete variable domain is ETGVTQSPTHLIKTRGQQVTLRCSSQSGHNTVSWYQQALGQGPQFIFQYYREEENGRGNFPPRFSGLQFPNYSSELNVNALELDDSALYLCASSLWGEDNQPQHFGDGTRLSIL.

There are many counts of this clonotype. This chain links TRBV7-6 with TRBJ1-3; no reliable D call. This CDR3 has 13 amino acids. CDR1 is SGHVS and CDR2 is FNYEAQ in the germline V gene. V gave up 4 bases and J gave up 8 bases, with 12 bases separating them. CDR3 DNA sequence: TGTGCCAGCAGCTCCCGTGTCTTTGACACCATATATTTT. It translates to CASSSRVFDTIYF.

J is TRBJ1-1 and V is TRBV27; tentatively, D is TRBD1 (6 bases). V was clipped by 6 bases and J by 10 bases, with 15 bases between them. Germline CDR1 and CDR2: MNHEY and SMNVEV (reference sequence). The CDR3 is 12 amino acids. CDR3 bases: TGTGCCAGCAGCCGAGAGGGACATTTAGCTTTCTTT. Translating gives CASSREGHLAFF.

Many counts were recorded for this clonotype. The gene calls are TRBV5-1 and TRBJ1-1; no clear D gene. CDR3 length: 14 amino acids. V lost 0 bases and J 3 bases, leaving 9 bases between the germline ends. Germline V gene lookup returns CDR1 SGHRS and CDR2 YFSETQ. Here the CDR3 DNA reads TGCGCCAGCAGCTTGGAAGGGTTTCACACTGAAGCTTTCTTT. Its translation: CASSLEGFHTEAFF.

CDR3 sequence: CASSLGASGGDTQYF. The CDR3, as DNA: TGTGCCAGCAGCTTAGGTGCTAGCGGGGGAGATACGCAGTATTTT. The chain carries TRBV7-3 and TRBJ2-3; 10 bases agree with TRBD2. The CDR3 runs to 15 residues. CDR1 and CDR2 (germline): SGHTA, FQGTGA. V shed 2 bases and J 5 bases; nucleotides not matched to a gene: 4.

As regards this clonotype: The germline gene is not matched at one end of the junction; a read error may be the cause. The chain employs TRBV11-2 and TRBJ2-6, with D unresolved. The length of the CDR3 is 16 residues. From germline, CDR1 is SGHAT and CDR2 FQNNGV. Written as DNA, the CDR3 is TGTGCTAGCAGCTTAAGACTGAACTCTGGGGCCAACGTCCTGACTTTC. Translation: CASSLRLNSGANVLTF.

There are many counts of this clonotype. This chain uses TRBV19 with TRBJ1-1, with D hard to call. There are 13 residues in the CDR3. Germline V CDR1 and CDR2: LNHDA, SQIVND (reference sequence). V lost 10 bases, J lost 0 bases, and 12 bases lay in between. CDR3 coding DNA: TGTGCCACTCGGGTTAGGGTGAACACTGAAGCTTTCTTT. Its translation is CATRVRVNTEAFF.

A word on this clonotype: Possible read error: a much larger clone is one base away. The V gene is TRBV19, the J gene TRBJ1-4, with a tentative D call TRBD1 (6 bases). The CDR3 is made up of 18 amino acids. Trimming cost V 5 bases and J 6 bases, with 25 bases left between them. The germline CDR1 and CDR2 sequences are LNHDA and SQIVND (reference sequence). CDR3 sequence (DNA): TGTGCCAGTAGTTTAATCGTCATCGGGACACAACTTTATGAAAAACTGTTTTTT. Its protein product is CASSLIVIGTQLYEKLFF. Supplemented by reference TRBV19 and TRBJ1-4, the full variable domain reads DGGITQSPKYLFRKEGQNVTLSCEQNLNHDAMYWYRQDPGQGLRLIYYSQIVNDFQKGDIAEGYSVSREKKESFPLTVTSAQKNPTAFYLCASSLIVIGTQLYEKLFFGSGTQLSVL.

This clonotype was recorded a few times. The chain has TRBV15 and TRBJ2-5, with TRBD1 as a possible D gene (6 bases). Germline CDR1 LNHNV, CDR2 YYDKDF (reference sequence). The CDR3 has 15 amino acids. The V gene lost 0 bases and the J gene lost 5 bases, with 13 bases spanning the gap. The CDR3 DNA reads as TGTGCCACCAGCAGAGACTCAGGGGCGGACGAGACCCAGTACTTC. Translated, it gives CATSRDSGADETQYF.